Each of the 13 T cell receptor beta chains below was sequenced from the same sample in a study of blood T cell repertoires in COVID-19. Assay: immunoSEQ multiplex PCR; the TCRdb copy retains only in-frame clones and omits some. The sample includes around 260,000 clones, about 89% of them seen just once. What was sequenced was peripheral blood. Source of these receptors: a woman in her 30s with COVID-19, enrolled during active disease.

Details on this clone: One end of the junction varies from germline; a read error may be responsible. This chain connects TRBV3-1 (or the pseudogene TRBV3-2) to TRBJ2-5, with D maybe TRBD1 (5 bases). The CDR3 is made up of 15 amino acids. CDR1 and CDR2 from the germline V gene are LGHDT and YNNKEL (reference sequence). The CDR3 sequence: CASSQGVAGQETQYF. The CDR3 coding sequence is TGTGCCAGCAGTCAAGGGGTGGCAGGCCAAGAGACCCAGTACTTC.

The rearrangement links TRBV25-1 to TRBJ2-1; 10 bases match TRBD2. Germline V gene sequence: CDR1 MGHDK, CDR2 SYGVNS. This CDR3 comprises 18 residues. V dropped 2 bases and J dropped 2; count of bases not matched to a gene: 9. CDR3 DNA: TGTGCCAGCAGTGAAAGCGGCTTTAGCGGGAGGACCTACAATGAGCAGTTCTTC. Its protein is CASSESGFSGRTYNEQFF. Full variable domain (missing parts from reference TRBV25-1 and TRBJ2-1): EADIYQTPRYLVIGTGKKITLECSQTMGHDKMYWYQQDPGMELHLIHYSYGVNSTEKGDLSSESTVSRIRTEHFPLTLESARPSHTSQYLCASSESGFSGRTYNEQFFGPGTRLTVL.

CDR3 DNA: TGTGCCAGCAGATACAGGACGTCGAATGAAAAACTGTTTTTT. Its protein product is CASRYRTSNEKLFF. The chain is built from TRBV27 and TRBJ1-4, with D maybe TRBD1 (5 bases). The germline CDR1 and CDR2 sequences are MNHEY and SMNVEV (reference sequence). The CDR3 covers 14 residues. Trimming cost V 6 bases and J 5 bases, with 13 bases left between them.

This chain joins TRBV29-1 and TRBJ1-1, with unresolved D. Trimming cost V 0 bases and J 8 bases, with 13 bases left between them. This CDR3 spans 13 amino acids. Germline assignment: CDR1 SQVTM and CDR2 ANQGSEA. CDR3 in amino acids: CSVEDPGTVEAFF. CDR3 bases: TGCAGCGTTGAAGACCCCGGAACAGTGGAAGCTTTCTTT.

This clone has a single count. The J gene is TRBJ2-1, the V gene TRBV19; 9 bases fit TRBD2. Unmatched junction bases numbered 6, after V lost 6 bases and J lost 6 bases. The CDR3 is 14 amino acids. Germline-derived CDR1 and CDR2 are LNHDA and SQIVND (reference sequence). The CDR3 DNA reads TGTGCCAGTAGAGATGGGACTAGCCTCAATGAGCAGTTCTTC. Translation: CASRDGTSLNEQFF.

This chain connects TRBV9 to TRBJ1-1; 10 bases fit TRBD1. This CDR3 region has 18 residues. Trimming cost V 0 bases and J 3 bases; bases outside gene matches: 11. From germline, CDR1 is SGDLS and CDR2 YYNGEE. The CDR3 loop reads CASSVDPGQGNGDTEAFF. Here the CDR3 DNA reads TGTGCCAGCAGCGTAGATCCGGGACAGGGGAACGGGGACACTGAAGCTTTCTTT.

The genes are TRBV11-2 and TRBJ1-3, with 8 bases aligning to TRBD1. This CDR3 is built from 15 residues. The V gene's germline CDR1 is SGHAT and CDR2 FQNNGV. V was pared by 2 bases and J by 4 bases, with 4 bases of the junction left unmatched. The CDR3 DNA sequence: TGTGCCAGCAGCTTATCAGGGGGCAAGGGAAACACCATATATTTT. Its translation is CASSLSGGKGNTIYF. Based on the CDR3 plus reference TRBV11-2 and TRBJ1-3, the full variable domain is EAGVAQSPRYKIIEKRQSVAFWCNPISGHATLYWYQQILGQGPKLLIQFQNNGVVDDSQLPKDRFSAERLKGVDSTLKIQPAKLEDSAVYLCASSLSGGKGNTIYFGEGSWLTVV.

The CDR3 DNA reads as TGTGCCAGCAGCGCGATCGCAACTAGCGGGAGTTTGGGTGAGCAGTTCTTC. As protein: CASSAIATSGSLGEQFF. This sequence joins TRBV4-2 and TRBJ2-1; 11 nucleotides match TRBD2. The germline V gene has CDR1 LGHNA and CDR2 YNFKEQ. V gave up 5 bases and J gave up 9 bases; unmatched junction bases: 15. The CDR3 sequence is 17 residues long.

CDR3 bases: TGCGCCAGCAGCTTTGACTCCTCAAAGGGGGAGACCCAGTACTTC. Translating it yields CASSFDSSKGETQYF. V and J are TRBV5-1 and TRBJ2-5, with D perhaps matching TRBD1 (5 bases). In germline, CDR1 is SGHRS, CDR2 YFSETQ. CDR3 length equals 15 residues. Trimming left V 2 bases short and J 5 bases short, with 16 bases between. The full variable domain, rest sourced from reference TRBV5-1 and TRBJ2-5, is KAGVTQTPRYLIKTRGQQVTLSCSPISGHRSVSWYQQTPGQGLQFLFEYFSETQRNKGNFPGRFSGRQFSNSRSEMNVSTLELGDSALYLCASSFDSSKGETQYFGPGTRLLVL.

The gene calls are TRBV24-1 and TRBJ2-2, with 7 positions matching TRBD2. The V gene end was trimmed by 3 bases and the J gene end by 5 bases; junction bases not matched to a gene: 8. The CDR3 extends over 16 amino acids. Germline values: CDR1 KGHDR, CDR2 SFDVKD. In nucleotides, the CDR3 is TGTGCCACCAGTGATGTGCAGGCGGGAGAGACCGGGGAGCTGTTTTTT. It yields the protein CATSDVQAGETGELFF.

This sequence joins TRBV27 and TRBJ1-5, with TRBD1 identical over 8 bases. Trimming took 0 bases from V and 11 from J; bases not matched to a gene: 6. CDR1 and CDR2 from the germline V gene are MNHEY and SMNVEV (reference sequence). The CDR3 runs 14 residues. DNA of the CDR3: TGTGCCAGCAGTTTATCGTACGGGACAGGTACCCAGCATTTT. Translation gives CASSLSYGTGTQHF.

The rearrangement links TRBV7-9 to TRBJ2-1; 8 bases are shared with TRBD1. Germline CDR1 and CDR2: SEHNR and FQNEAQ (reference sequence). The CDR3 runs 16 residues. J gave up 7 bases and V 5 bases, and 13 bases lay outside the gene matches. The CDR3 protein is CASSALWTGSLNEQFF. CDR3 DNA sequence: TGTGCCAGCAGCGCCCTTTGGACAGGGAGCTTGAATGAGCAGTTCTTC.

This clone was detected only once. The CDR3 is CASTPRRLGNQPQHF. As DNA, the CDR3 is TGTGCCAGCACTCCCCGGCGGCTTGGCAATCAGCCCCAGCATTTT. The chain carries TRBV28 and TRBJ1-5; D uncertain. The CDR3 extends over 15 amino acids. V lost 7 bases and J lost 2, with 15 bases in between. Per germline, CDR1 MDHEN and CDR2 SYDVKM. The variable domain in full, with the rest retrieved from reference TRBV28 and TRBJ1-5, is DVKVTQSSRYLVKRTGEKVFLECVQDMDHENMFWYRQDPGLGLRLIYFSYDVKMKEKGDIPEGYSVSREKKERFSLILESASTNQTSMYLCASTPRRLGNQPQHFGDGTRLSIL.